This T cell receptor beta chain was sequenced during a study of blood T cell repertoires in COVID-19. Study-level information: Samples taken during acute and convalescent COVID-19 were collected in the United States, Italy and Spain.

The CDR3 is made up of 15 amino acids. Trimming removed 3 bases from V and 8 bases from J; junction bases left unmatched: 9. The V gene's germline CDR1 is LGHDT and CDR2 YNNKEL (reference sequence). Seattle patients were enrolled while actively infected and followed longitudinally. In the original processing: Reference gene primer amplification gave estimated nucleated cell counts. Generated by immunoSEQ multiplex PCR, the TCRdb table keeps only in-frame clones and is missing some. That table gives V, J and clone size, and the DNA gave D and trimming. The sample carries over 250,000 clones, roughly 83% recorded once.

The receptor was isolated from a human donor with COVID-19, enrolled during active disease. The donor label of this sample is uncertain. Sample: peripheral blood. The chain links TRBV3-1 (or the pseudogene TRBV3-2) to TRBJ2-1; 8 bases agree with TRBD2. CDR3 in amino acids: CASSQQSGSWDEQFF. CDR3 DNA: TGTGCCAGCAGCCAGCAAAGCGGGAGTTGGGATGAGCAGTTCTTC.